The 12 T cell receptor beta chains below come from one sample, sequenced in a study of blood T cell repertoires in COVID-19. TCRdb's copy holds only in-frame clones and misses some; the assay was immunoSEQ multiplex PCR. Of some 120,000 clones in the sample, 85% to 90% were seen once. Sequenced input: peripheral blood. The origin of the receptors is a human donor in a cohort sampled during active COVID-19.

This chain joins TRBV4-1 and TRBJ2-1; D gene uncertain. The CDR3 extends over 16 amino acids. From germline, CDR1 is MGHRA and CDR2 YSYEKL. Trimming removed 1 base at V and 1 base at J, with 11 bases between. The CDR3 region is CASSQVNIVSYNEQFF. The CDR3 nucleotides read TGCGCCAGCAGCCAAGTAAATATCGTGTCCTACAATGAGCAGTTCTTC.

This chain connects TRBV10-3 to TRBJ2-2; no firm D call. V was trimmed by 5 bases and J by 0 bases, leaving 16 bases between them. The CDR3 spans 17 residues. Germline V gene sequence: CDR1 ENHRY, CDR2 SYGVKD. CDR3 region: CAISKDGSPTNTGELFF. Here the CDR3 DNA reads TGTGCCATCAGTAAAGATGGCAGTCCAACGAACACCGGGGAGCTGTTTTTT.

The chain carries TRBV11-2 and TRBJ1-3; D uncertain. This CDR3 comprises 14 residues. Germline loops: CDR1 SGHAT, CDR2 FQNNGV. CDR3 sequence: CATRGGLPGNTIYF. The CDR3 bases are TGTGCGACCCGTGGAGGGTTGCCTGGAAACACCATATATTTT. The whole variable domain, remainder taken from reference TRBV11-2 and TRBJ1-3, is EAGVAQSPRYKIIEKRQSVAFWCNPISGHATLYWYQQILGQGPKLLIQFQNNGVVDDSQLPKDRFSAERLKGVDSTLKIQPAKLEDSAVYLCATRGGLPGNTIYFGEGSWLTVV.

This CDR3 is CASSRGLATLYEQYV. DNA of the CDR3: TGTGCCAGCAGCCGGGGACTAGCAACTCTCTACGAGCAGTACGTC. J is TRBJ2-7 and V is TRBV2; 9 nucleotides align to TRBD2. Germline-derived CDR1 and CDR2 are SNHLY and FYNNEI. V lost 6 bases and J lost 3; bases outside the gene matches: 9. This CDR3 spans 15 amino acids.

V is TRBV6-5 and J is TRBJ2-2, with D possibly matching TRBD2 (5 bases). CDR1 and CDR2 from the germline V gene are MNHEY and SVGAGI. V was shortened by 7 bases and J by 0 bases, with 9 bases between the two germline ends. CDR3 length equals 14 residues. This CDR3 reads CASIDYPNTGELFF. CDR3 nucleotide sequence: TGTGCCAGCATCGACTACCCGAACACCGGGGAGCTGTTTTTT.

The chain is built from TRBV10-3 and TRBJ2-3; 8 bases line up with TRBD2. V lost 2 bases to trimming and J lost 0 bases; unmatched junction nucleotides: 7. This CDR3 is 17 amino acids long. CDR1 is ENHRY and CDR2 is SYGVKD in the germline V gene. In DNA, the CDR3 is TGTGCCATCAGTGAGACAGGACTAGCCCATAGCACAGATACGCAGTATTTT. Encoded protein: CAISETGLAHSTDTQYF.

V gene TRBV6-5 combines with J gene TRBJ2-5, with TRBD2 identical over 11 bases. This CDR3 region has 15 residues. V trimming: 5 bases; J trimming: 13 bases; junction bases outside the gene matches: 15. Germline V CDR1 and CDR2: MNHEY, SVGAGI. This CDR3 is CASSPSPGLADHPYF. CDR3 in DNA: TGTGCCAGCAGTCCATCTCCGGGACTAGCGGACCATCCGTACTTC.

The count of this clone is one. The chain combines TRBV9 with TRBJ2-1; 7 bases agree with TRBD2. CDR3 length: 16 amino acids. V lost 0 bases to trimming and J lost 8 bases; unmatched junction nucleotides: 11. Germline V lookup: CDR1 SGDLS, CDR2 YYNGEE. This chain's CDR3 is CASSVGSRGRADEQFF. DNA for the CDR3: TGTGCCAGCAGCGTAGGGTCTCGGGGGAGGGCCGATGAGCAGTTCTTC.

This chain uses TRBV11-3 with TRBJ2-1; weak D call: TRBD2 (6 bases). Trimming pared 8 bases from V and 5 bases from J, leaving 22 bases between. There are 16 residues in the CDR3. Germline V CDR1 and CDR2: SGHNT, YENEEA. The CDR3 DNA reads TGTGCCAGCGTAGGTGGCGGGACTCGGGGTCACAATGAGCAGTTCTTC. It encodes CASVGGGTRGHNEQFF.

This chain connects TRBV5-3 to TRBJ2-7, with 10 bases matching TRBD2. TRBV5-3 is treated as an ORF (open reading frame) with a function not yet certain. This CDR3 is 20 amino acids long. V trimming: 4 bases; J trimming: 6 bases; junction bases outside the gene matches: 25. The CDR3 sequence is CARSPRREREGRGVEFEQYV. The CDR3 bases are TGTGCCAGAAGCCCTAGGAGGGAGCGGGAGGGCCGAGGTGTTGAATTCGAGCAGTACGTC.

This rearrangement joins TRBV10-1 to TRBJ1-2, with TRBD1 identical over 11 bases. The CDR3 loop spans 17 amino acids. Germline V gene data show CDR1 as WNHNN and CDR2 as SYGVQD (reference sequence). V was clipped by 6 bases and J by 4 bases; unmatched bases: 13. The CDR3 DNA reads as TGCGCCAGCAGACACCCGGGACAGGGGGAGGTAGGCTATGGCTACACCTTC. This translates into CASRHPGQGEVGYGYTF.

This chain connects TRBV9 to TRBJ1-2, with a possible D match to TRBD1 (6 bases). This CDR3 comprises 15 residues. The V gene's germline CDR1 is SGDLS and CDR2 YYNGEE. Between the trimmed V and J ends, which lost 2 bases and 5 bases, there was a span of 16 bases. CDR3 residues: CASSVPSRGKYGYTF. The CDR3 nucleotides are TGTGCCAGCAGCGTTCCGTCCAGGGGTAAATATGGCTACACCTTC.